The clone carrying this T cell receptor (beta chain) was detected only a few times. The ends lost 3 bases at V and 9 bases at J; junction bases unmatched: 10. This CDR3 region has 16 residues. Germline-derived CDR1 and CDR2 are KGHSH and LQKENI. This specimen belongs to a study of beta chain features in type 1 diabetes. As every portion of the isolated RNA was reverse transcribed, the sequencing read expressed TCRB transcripts. Sequencing was performed with immunoSEQ multiplex PCR; in TCRdb, only in-frame clones are kept and a portion is missing. Of tens of thousands of clones listed, approximately 59% are singletons.

The source of this sequence is a woman under 30 in good health. V is TRBV18 and J is TRBJ1-6, with TRBD1 matching 8 bases. Specimen: Tregs from blood. The CDR3 reads CASSPGQGVKGSPLHF. The DNA of the CDR3 is TGTGCCAGCTCACCCGGACAGGGCGTCAAGGGTTCACCCCTCCACTTT.